What follows are 27 T cell receptor beta chains derived from one specimen sequenced in a study of T cells expressing NK-cell markers. TCRdb reprocessed the 5' RACE reads and stores each CDR3 protein as one record, lacking DNA. The sample table includes over 100,000 distinct CDR3 sequences. The sample taken for sequencing was blood T cells: a sorted CD56 or NKG2C T cell subset, CD4+ or CD8+ T cells, or bulk PBMC T cells (not recorded which). The receptors shown here come from a woman between 18 and 70 years old in good health.

V gene TRBV19 combines with J gene TRBJ1-5. This CDR3 has 12 amino acids. The germline gives CDR1 LNHDA, CDR2 SQIVND (reference sequence). CDR3 loop: CASSTLNQPQHF.

The chain uses TRBV28 and TRBJ1-5. Germline CDR1 MDHEN, CDR2 SYDVKM. The CDR3 covers 15 residues. The CDR3 sequence: CASSGTSEMGQPQHF.

This rearrangement joins TRBV27 to TRBJ2-7; TCRdb reports TRBD1, a call that lacks DNA to check it against. Germline loops: CDR1 MNHEY, CDR2 SMNVEV (reference sequence). The CDR3 is made up of 13 amino acids. This chain's CDR3 is CASSLGRTYEQYF.

The rearrangement links TRBV5-4 to TRBJ2-7; the D call of TRBD2 rests on TCRdb alone, since no DNA is present to check it. Germline V gives CDR1 SGHNT, CDR2 YYREEE (reference sequence). The CDR3 consists of 16 residues. The chain's CDR3 is CASSQPGLAGRNEQYF.

The CDR3 here is CASSPPGTTDEQFF. The V gene is TRBV27, the J gene TRBJ2-1; the TCRdb call, TRBD2, lacks DNA for checking. The CDR3 is 14 amino acids. Germline V lookup: CDR1 MNHEY, CDR2 SMNVEV (reference sequence).

CDR3 sequence: CASSLLGGGTEAFF. The V call is TRBV5-4, the J call TRBJ1-1; the TCRdb D gene call, TRBD1, has no DNA to confirm it. Germline V gene data show CDR1 as SGHNT and CDR2 as YYREEE (reference sequence). The CDR3 is 14 residues long.

V gene TRBV4-1 combines with J gene TRBJ1-2; there is no DNA to check the TCRdb D call of TRBD1. CDR3 size: 13 residues. Germline V gives CDR1 MGHRA, CDR2 YSYEKL. The CDR3 region is CASSQDRQGDYTF.

The J gene is TRBJ2-7, the V gene TRBV9. The CDR3 totals 13 residues. Germline V gene lookup returns CDR1 SGDLS and CDR2 YYNGEE. CDR3 residues: CASSVTESYEQYF.

The genes are TRBV20-1 and TRBJ2-7; TCRdb selects TRBD2, and the lack of DNA leaves this call unchecked. Germline values: CDR1 DFQATT, CDR2 SNEGSKA (reference sequence). The CDR3 is made up of 12 amino acids. CDR3 protein: CRAYLSSYEQYF.

This sequence joins TRBV7-6 and TRBJ2-1. The CDR3 is 12 residues long. Germline V CDR1 and CDR2: SGHVS, FNYEAQ. The CDR3 is CASSLAGMEQFF.

The V gene is TRBV27, the J gene TRBJ2-2; TCRdb's D call of TRBD1 is untestable without DNA. CDR1 is MNHEY and CDR2 is SMNVEV in the germline V gene (reference sequence). CDR3 length: 14 amino acids. This chain's CDR3 is CASSFDGIRGELFF.

This chain uses TRBV9 with TRBJ1-5. From germline, CDR1 is SGDLS and CDR2 YYNGEE. The CDR3 spans 15 residues. CDR3: CASSDGDSGLAPQHF.

The V call is TRBV7-8, the J call TRBJ2-3; the D call from TCRdb, TRBD1, cannot be confirmed without DNA. This CDR3 comprises 16 residues. Germline CDR1 is SGHVS and CDR2 is FQNEAQ. This chain's CDR3 is CASSSPLERGADTQYF.

The chain uses TRBV29-1 and TRBJ2-4; the TCRdb call, TRBD1, lacks DNA for checking. The CDR3 has 12 residues. Germline assignment: CDR1 SQVTM and CDR2 ANQGSEA. CDR3 in amino acids: CSSQGDDNIQYF.

The chain has TRBV11-2 and TRBJ2-7; no DNA is available, so the TRBD2 call from TCRdb remains unchecked. The CDR3 has 16 amino acids. The V gene's germline CDR1 is SGHAT and CDR2 FQNNGV. This CDR3 reads CASSWGTSGGGYEQYF. The variable domain in full, with the rest retrieved from reference TRBV11-2 and TRBJ2-7, is EAGVAQSPRYKIIEKRQSVAFWCNPISGHATLYWYQQILGQGPKLLIQFQNNGVVDDSQLPKDRFSAERLKGVDSTLKIQPAKLEDSAVYLCASSWGTSGGGYEQYFGPGTRLTVT.

This chain joins TRBV7-9 and TRBJ2-2. CDR1 is SEHNR, CDR2 FQNEAQ, per germline (reference sequence). The CDR3 is made up of 15 amino acids. The CDR3 is CASSPSLAGSGELFF.

J is TRBJ2-3 and V is TRBV6-5. CDR1 and CDR2 from the germline V gene are MNHEY and SVGAGI. This CDR3 region has 16 residues. The CDR3 sequence is CASSYSMPRVRDTQYF.

The CDR3 here is CSARTGRSYEQYF. This chain connects TRBV20-1 to TRBJ2-7; the D call of TRBD1 rests on TCRdb alone, since no DNA is present to check it. This CDR3 has 13 amino acids. Looked up from germline, CDR1 is DFQATT and CDR2 is SNEGSKA (reference sequence).

The chain has TRBV6-5 and TRBJ2-1; TCRdb's D call of TRBD2 is untestable without DNA. Germline CDR1 and CDR2: MNHEY and SVGAGI. The CDR3 contains 17 residues. CDR3: CASSSNLAGATYNEQFF.

The V call is TRBV29-1, the J call TRBJ2-1; TCRdb's D call of TRBD1 is untestable without DNA. This CDR3 is 11 amino acids long. In germline, CDR1 is SQVTM, CDR2 ANQGSEA. The CDR3 sequence: CSGTIYNEQFF.

This rearrangement joins TRBV12-5 to TRBJ2-3; TCRdb designates TRBD1, a call that cannot be tested without DNA. CDR3 size: 18 residues. Germline loops: CDR1 LGHNT, CDR2 FRNRAP. The CDR3 loop reads CASGPGYHGGRHTDTQYF.

The J gene is TRBJ1-4, the V gene TRBV30. CDR1 and CDR2 from the germline V gene are GTSNPN and SVGIG (reference sequence). This CDR3 is 12 amino acids long. The CDR3 protein is CAWNEYNEKLFF.

The chain links TRBV7-6 to TRBJ1-4; TCRdb names TRBD1, which stays unverified in the absence of DNA. CDR1 and CDR2 from the germline V gene are SGHVS and FNYEAQ. The CDR3 consists of 16 residues. The CDR3 spells CASSSLTEATNEKLFF.

The V call is TRBV29-1, the J call TRBJ1-2; the D call of TRBD1 rests on TCRdb alone, since no DNA is present to check it. This CDR3 is built from 13 residues. Per the germline V gene, CDR1 is SQVTM and CDR2 is ANQGSEA. The CDR3 reads CSVGTGGDYGYTF.

V usage is TRBV7-2 and J usage is TRBJ1-5. The CDR3 has 14 amino acids. In germline, CDR1 is SGHTA, CDR2 FQGNSA. CDR3 in amino acids: CASSLVPGNQPQHF.

The V call is TRBV12-3 or TRBV12-4, the J call TRBJ1-2; the TRBD1 assignment by TCRdb is unverifiable without DNA. This CDR3 comprises 15 residues. CDR3 region: CASSFLAGAKDGYTF.

The genes are TRBV9 and TRBJ2-2; TCRdb's D call of TRBD1 is untestable without DNA. Germline V lookup: CDR1 SGDLS, CDR2 YYNGEE. This CDR3 is 13 amino acids long. CDR3 protein: CACKDTHTGELFF.